This TCR beta chain emerged from a study of CD8+ T cells in alopecia areata. cDNA prepared by RNA extraction and subsequent reverse transcription served as the template for sequencing. The table came from immunoSEQ multiplex PCR; TCRdb's copy has only in-frame clones and leaves some out. Sampling found about 3,200 clones, none seen once. This CDR3 contains 13 residues. Germline-derived CDR1 and CDR2 are GKSSPN and SITVG. This clone has just a few counts. Gene names and germline match the mouse. Sequencing ends 4 residues short of the CDR3 end; the germline J gene provides the rest. Sequenced sample: lesional skin. The chain combines TRBV31 with TRBJ2-7; TRBD2 matches at 9 bases. This TCR was sampled from a C3H/HeJ mouse with alopecia areata. The MHC haplotype of this mouse line is H2-k. This CDR3 reads CAWSPGLGNEQYF. Partial CDR3 DNA: TGTGCCTGGAGTCCCGGACTGGGGAAT.